A selection of T cell receptor beta chains follows, all from one sample in a study of CD8+CD57+ T cells in acquired aplastic anemia. TCRdb reprocessed the reads with MiXCR, giving one entry per CDR3 protein. This sample has 160,000 or so distinct CDR3 sequences; around 50% occur once, and the top ten carry approximately 3%. The sample was sorted CD4+, CD8+, or CD8+CD57+ T cells (not recorded which) from PBMCs. The receptors stem from a human donor with aplastic anemia. The CDR3 runs from the conserved cysteine through the conserved F or W. The D gene is left open where the match is weak. A clone size is listed for some rows: how often the clone was seen (once, few, many), or a class if it is expanded.

J gene: TRBJ2-5
D gene: NA
CDR3 length: 10
V gene: TRBV30
clone size: many
CDR3 DNA: TGTGCCTGCCAGGAAGAGACCCAGTACTTC
CDR3 protein: CACQEETQYF

J gene: TRBJ1-4
D gene: NA
CDR3 length: 15
V gene: TRBV5-6
clone size: many
CDR3 DNA: TGTGCCAGCAGACAGATCCAGGGTGGCGGTGAAAAACTGTTTTTT
CDR3 protein: CASRQIQGGGEKLFF

J gene: TRBJ2-7
D gene: NA
CDR3 length: 13
V gene: TRBV24-1
clone size: NA
CDR3 DNA: TGTGCCACCCGGAGGGGGGACTCCTACGAGCAGTACTTC
CDR3 protein: CATRRGDSYEQYF

J gene: TRBJ1-2
D gene: NA
CDR3 length: 15
V gene: TRBV6-2/TRBV6-3
clone size: many
CDR3 DNA: TGTGCCAGCAGTTACGCGGTCTCGACTAACTATGGCTACACCTTC
CDR3 protein: CASSYAVSTNYGYTF

J gene: TRBJ1-5
D gene: NA
CDR3 length: 14
V gene: TRBV20-1
clone size: NA
CDR3 DNA: TGCAGTGCTAGAGAGGGCAGGGGAGGGCAGCCCCAGCATTTT
CDR3 protein: CSAREGRGGQPQHF

J gene: TRBJ2-7
D gene: NA
CDR3 length: 13
V gene: TRBV5-1
clone size: NA
CDR3 DNA: TGCGCCAGCAGGGTTATCACTTCCTACGAGCAGTACTTC
CDR3 protein: CASRVITSYEQYF

J gene: TRBJ2-3
D gene: NA
CDR3 length: 14
V gene: TRBV2
clone size: NA
CDR3 DNA: TGTGCCGGCAGTAGGGACTGGGTGGGAGATACACAGTATTTT
CDR3 protein: CAGSRDWVGDTQYF

J gene: TRBJ2-5
D gene: TRBD1
CDR3 length: 16
V gene: TRBV6-5
clone size: many
CDR3 DNA: TGTGCCAGCAACAGAAACCGAGACAGGGGCCAAGAGACCCAGTACTTC
CDR3 protein: CASNRNRDRGQETQYF

J gene: TRBJ2-3
D gene: NA
CDR3 length: 12
V gene: TRBV20-1
clone size: many
CDR3 DNA: TGCAGCAAACCGGGACTCACAGATACGCAGTATTTT
CDR3 protein: CSKPGLTDTQYF

J gene: TRBJ1-3
D gene: NA
CDR3 length: 15
V gene: TRBV7-2
clone size: many
CDR3 DNA: TGTGCCAGCAGCTCGAACCAGGGGACCGGAAACACCATATATTTT
CDR3 protein: CASSSNQGTGNTIYF

J gene: TRBJ2-2
D gene: NA
CDR3 length: 14
V gene: TRBV20-1
clone size: many
CDR3 DNA: TGCAGTGCCGGGGGACGGAAGAACACCGGGGAGCTGTTTTTT
CDR3 protein: CSAGGRKNTGELFF

J gene: TRBJ1-2
D gene: NA
CDR3 length: 14
V gene: TRBV5-1
clone size: NA
CDR3 DNA: TGCGCCAGCAGCAGGGAGGGGACGGACTGTGGCTACACCTTC
CDR3 protein: CASSREGTDCGYTF

J gene: TRBJ1-1
D gene: TRBD1
CDR3 length: 16
V gene: TRBV19
clone size: many
CDR3 DNA: TGTGCCAGTAGTGTGGGACAGGGGGCTAGGAACACTGAAGCTTTCTTT
CDR3 protein: CASSVGQGARNTEAFF

J gene: TRBJ2-5
D gene: TRBD1
CDR3 length: 19
V gene: TRBV5-4
clone size: many
CDR3 DNA: TGTGCCAGCAGCCTGGCCGGGACAGGCATATCCAGAGTCGTAAAGACCCAGTACTTC
CDR3 protein: CASSLAGTGISRVVKTQYF

J gene: TRBJ2-2
D gene: NA
CDR3 length: 15
V gene: TRBV12-3/TRBV12-4
clone size: many
CDR3 DNA: TGTGCCAGCAGTGGGGACACGAGAGCTACCGGGGAGCTGTTTTTT
CDR3 protein: CASSGDTRATGELFF

J gene: TRBJ2-1
D gene: TRBD2
CDR3 length: 15
V gene: TRBV25-1
clone size: many
CDR3 DNA: TGTGCCAGCAGTCCCACTAGCGGGAGCGACAATGAGCAGTTCTTC
CDR3 protein: CASSPTSGSDNEQFF

J gene: TRBJ2-7
D gene: NA
CDR3 length: 13
V gene: TRBV7-9
clone size: NA
CDR3 DNA: TGTGCCAGCAGCTTAGGGTGGTCCTACGAGCAGTACTTC
CDR3 protein: CASSLGWSYEQYF

J gene: TRBJ1-5
D gene: NA
CDR3 length: 13
V gene: TRBV20-1
clone size: NA
CDR3 DNA: TGCAGTGCTAGACCCTTAGTGGCTCAGCCCCAGCATTTT
CDR3 protein: CSARPLVAQPQHF

J gene: TRBJ1-1
D gene: NA
CDR3 length: 14
V gene: TRBV30
clone size: few
CDR3 DNA: TGTGCCTGGAGTGTACAGTCGTCGTCCCCTGAAGCTTTCTTT
CDR3 protein: CAWSVQSSSPEAFF

J gene: TRBJ1-1
D gene: NA
CDR3 length: 15
V gene: TRBV11-1
clone size: once
CDR3 DNA: TGTGCCAGCACCCCTTTTGGGACCGGGAACACTGAAGCTTTCTTT
CDR3 protein: CASTPFGTGNTEAFF

J gene: TRBJ2-5
D gene: NA
CDR3 length: 14
V gene: TRBV10-2
clone size: NA
CDR3 DNA: TGCGCCAGCAGTGACGCCGGATTCCAAGAGATCCAGTACTTC
CDR3 protein: CASSDAGFQEIQYF

J gene: TRBJ1-1
D gene: TRBD1
CDR3 length: 13
V gene: TRBV10-3
clone size: many
CDR3 DNA: TGTGCCATATCTTTCGACAGGGAGACTGAAGCTTTCTTT
CDR3 protein: CAISFDRETEAFF

J gene: TRBJ2-7
D gene: NA
CDR3 length: 14
V gene: TRBV5-1
clone size: many
CDR3 DNA: TGCGCCAGCAGCTTGGGGCAGGGTAAATACGAGCAGTACTTC
CDR3 protein: CASSLGQGKYEQYF

J gene: TRBJ1-1
D gene: TRBD1
CDR3 length: 14
V gene: TRBV19
clone size: NA
CDR3 DNA: TGTGCCAGTAGCCGCAGAGAGGGGACAGTTGGAGCTTTCTTT
CDR3 protein: CASSRREGTVGAFF

J gene: TRBJ1-1
D gene: NA
CDR3 length: 11
V gene: TRBV7-9
clone size: few
CDR3 DNA: TGTGCCAGCAGCTTAAGACCTGAAGCTTTCTTT
CDR3 protein: CASSLRPEAFF

J gene: TRBJ2-7
D gene: NA
CDR3 length: 11
V gene: TRBV20-1
clone size: NA
CDR3 DNA: TGCAGTGCTAGAGCCGATTACGAGCAGTACTTC
CDR3 protein: CSARADYEQYF

J gene: TRBJ2-7
D gene: TRBD2
CDR3 length: 15
V gene: TRBV9
clone size: NA
CDR3 DNA: TGTGCCAGCAGCACTTCCGGGACTAGCGACTACGAGCAGTACTTC
CDR3 protein: CASSTSGTSDYEQYF

J gene: TRBJ2-1
D gene: TRBD2
CDR3 length: 16
V gene: TRBV6-5
clone size: NA
CDR3 DNA: TGTGCCAGCAGTTACTCGGGTACGTCTCCGGGGGGTGAGCAGTTCTTC
CDR3 protein: CASSYSGTSPGGEQFF

J gene: TRBJ1-1
D gene: TRBD1
CDR3 length: 14
V gene: TRBV20-1
clone size: NA
CDR3 DNA: TGCAGTGCTAGGGGGTACAGGGGGCGAACTGAAGCTTTCTTT
CDR3 protein: CSARGYRGRTEAFF

J gene: TRBJ2-5
D gene: NA
CDR3 length: 14
V gene: TRBV7-2
clone size: NA
CDR3 DNA: TGTGCCAGCAGCGGACCGGGGGTCCTGGAGACCCAGTACTTC
CDR3 protein: CASSGPGVLETQYF

J gene: TRBJ1-1
D gene: NA
CDR3 length: 16
V gene: TRBV20-1
clone size: NA
CDR3 DNA: TGCAGTGCTGACCCCGCGAGCTCTGGGGCCAACACTGAAGCTTTCTTT
CDR3 protein: CSADPASSGANTEAFF

J gene: TRBJ2-5
D gene: NA
CDR3 length: 13
V gene: TRBV20-1
clone size: medium-sized
CDR3 DNA: TGCAGTGCAAGCCGGGGGTACCAAGAGACCCAGTACTTC
CDR3 protein: CSASRGYQETQYF

J gene: TRBJ1-6
D gene: NA
CDR3 length: 14
V gene: TRBV7-3
clone size: few
CDR3 DNA: TGTGCCAGCAGCTTGGACCTCTTCCGGTCACCCCTCCACTTT
CDR3 protein: CASSLDLFRSPLHF

J gene: TRBJ1-1
D gene: NA
CDR3 length: 13
V gene: TRBV28
clone size: NA
CDR3 DNA: TGTGCCAGCACCGGTCGGGGGTTCACTGAAGCTTTCTTT
CDR3 protein: CASTGRGFTEAFF

J gene: TRBJ2-6
D gene: NA
CDR3 length: 15
V gene: TRBV3-1
clone size: few
CDR3 DNA: TGTGCCAGCAGCCCTCTTCACTCTGGGGCCAACGTCCTGACTTTC
CDR3 protein: CASSPLHSGANVLTF

J gene: TRBJ2-5
D gene: TRBD1
CDR3 length: 13
V gene: TRBV20-1
clone size: many
CDR3 DNA: TGCAGTGCCGTTCTGACAGGGATTGAGACCCAGTACTTC
CDR3 protein: CSAVLTGIETQYF

J gene: TRBJ1-2
D gene: NA
CDR3 length: 16
V gene: TRBV5-6
clone size: NA
CDR3 DNA: TGTGCCCGGGACTCGATTCGCAGGCCGGAGAGACCGGGCTACACCTTC
CDR3 protein: CARDSIRRPERPGYTF

J gene: TRBJ2-3
D gene: TRBD1
CDR3 length: 14
V gene: TRBV30
clone size: few
CDR3 DNA: TGTGCCTGGGGGTGGACAGGGGGCATCGATACGCAGTATTTT
CDR3 protein: CAWGWTGGIDTQYF

J gene: TRBJ1-2
D gene: TRBD1
CDR3 length: 14
V gene: TRBV7-9
clone size: NA
CDR3 DNA: TGTGCCAGCAGCTCGCAGGGGGGCCTCTATGGCTACACCTTC
CDR3 protein: CASSSQGGLYGYTF

J gene: TRBJ2-7
D gene: NA
CDR3 length: 13
V gene: TRBV5-4
clone size: NA
CDR3 DNA: TGTGCCAGCAGCCCCGACAGGATTAGGGAGCAGTACTTC
CDR3 protein: CASSPDRIREQYF

J gene: TRBJ2-2
D gene: NA
CDR3 length: 14
V gene: TRBV10-3
clone size: once
CDR3 DNA: TGTGCCATCAGTGAGACGGCCGGCACCGGGGAGCTGTTTTTT
CDR3 protein: CAISETAGTGELFF

J gene: TRBJ1-5
D gene: NA
CDR3 length: 14
V gene: TRBV19
clone size: many
CDR3 DNA: TGTGCCAGTAGTATAGCTACCTCCGCCGGCCCCCAGCATTTT
CDR3 protein: CASSIATSAGPQHF